What follows are 12 T cell receptor beta chains derived from one specimen sequenced in a study of blood T cell repertoires in COVID-19. Clones were sequenced by immunoSEQ multiplex PCR, and TCRdb holds only the in-frame ones, with some missing. Of approximately 160,000 clones in the sample, 65% to 90% were seen once. Sequenced: peripheral blood. The receptor source for this set is a woman between 50 and 59 years old in a cohort sampled during active or convalescent COVID-19.

The genes are TRBV6-5 and TRBJ1-5; D unresolved. CDR1 and CDR2 (germline): MNHEY, SVGAGI. The CDR3 has 13 residues. The V and J ends lost 0 bases and 6 bases respectively, with 6 bases between them. CDR3 residues: CASSYSGSQPQHF. In DNA form, the CDR3 reads TGTGCCAGCAGTTACTCGGGGAGTCAGCCCCAGCATTTT.

This sequence joins TRBV7-3 and TRBJ1-1, with unresolved D. This CDR3 is built from 14 residues. The ends were cut back, 5 bases at V and 0 bases at J, with 10 bases in the middle. In germline, CDR1 is SGHTA, CDR2 FQGTGA. In nucleotides, the CDR3 is TGTGCCAGCAGCCAGATTGGCATGAACACTGAAGCTTTCTTT. This encodes CASSQIGMNTEAFF.

CDR3: CASSLEQGVNYGYTF. For the CDR3, the DNA is TGTGCCAGCAGCTTAGAACAGGGGGTGAACTATGGCTACACCTTC. The chain has TRBV7-9 and TRBJ1-2; TRBD1 aligns across 8 bases. The germline V gene has CDR1 SEHNR and CDR2 FQNEAQ (reference sequence). Trimming took 1 base from V and 2 from J; bases not matched to a gene: 3. The CDR3 is 15 amino acids. The complete variable domain, with remaining parts taken from reference TRBV7-9 and TRBJ1-2, reads DTGVSQNPRHKITKRGQNVTFRCDPISEHNRLYWYRQTLGQGPEFLTYFQNEAQLEKSRLLSDRFSAERPKGSFSTLEIQRTEQGDSAMYLCASSLEQGVNYGYTFGSGTRLTVV.

This clone has more than one count but fewer than ten. J is TRBJ1-1 and V is TRBV19; D not resolved. With 5 bases removed from V and 1 base from J, the gap between germline ends came to 5 bases. This CDR3 has 12 amino acids. Germline values: CDR1 LNHDA, CDR2 SQIVND (reference sequence). The CDR3 loop is CASSVRNTEAFF. The DNA of the CDR3 is TGTGCCAGTAGTGTCAGGAACACTGAAGCTTTCTTT.

The rearrangement uses TRBV6-6 and TRBJ1-2, with unresolved D. The CDR3 loop spans 14 amino acids. V was cut by 2 bases and J by 3 bases, with 10 bases left in between. The germline CDR1 and CDR2 sequences are MNHNY and SVGAGI (reference sequence). The chain's CDR3 is CASSYQTPDYGYTF. The CDR3 coding sequence is TGTGCCAGCAGTTACCAGACACCTGACTATGGCTACACCTTC.

The chain carries TRBV30 and TRBJ2-7; D is perhaps TRBD2 (6 bases). CDR1 and CDR2 (germline): GTSNPN, SVGIG (reference sequence). This CDR3 spans 12 amino acids. V shed 0 bases and J shed 6 bases, with 9 bases lying between them. The CDR3 DNA follows: TGTGCCTGGAGTGTACGCGGGATCGAGCAGTACTTC. Protein product: CAWSVRGIEQYF. Together with reference TRBV30 and TRBJ2-7, the CDR3 gives the full variable domain: SQTIHQWPATLVQPVGSPLSLECTVEGTSNPNLYWYRQAAGRGLQLLFYSVGIGQISSEVPQNLSASRPQDRQFILSSKKLLLSDSGFYLCAWSVRGIEQYFGPGTRLTVT.

This chain joins TRBV7-6 and TRBJ1-3, with TRBD1 matching 7 bases. The CDR3 has 17 residues. V dropped 0 bases and J dropped 0; count of bases not matched to a gene: 5. Germline-derived CDR1 and CDR2 are SGHVS and FNYEAQ. The CDR3 coding sequence is TGTGCCAGCAGCTTAGCGATGGGACAGATCTCTGGAAACACCATATATTTT. It yields the protein CASSLAMGQISGNTIYF.

The rearrangement joins TRBV21-1 to TRBJ2-7; the D call of TRBD2 is as the table states it, not checked on the DNA. TRBV21-1 counts as a pseudogene. The CDR3 extends over 16 amino acids. The CDR3 DNA reads as TGTGCCAGCAGCAATAAGGGCGGGGGGCTGGAGGGCGAGCAGTACTTC. As protein: CASSNKGGGLEGEQYF.

This clone was counted between two and nine times. Relative to the germline gene, one junction end is altered; a read error may explain this. V is TRBV12-3 or TRBV12-4 and J is TRBJ1-2; D is undetermined. The CDR3 is made up of 10 amino acids. The DNA for the CDR3 is TGTGCCAGCAGTTCGGTATTCGAGGACTTC. Encoded protein: CASSSVFEDF.

There are a few counts of this clone. The chain is built from TRBV6-1 and TRBJ2-2; D may be TRBD2 (5 bases). Between the trimmed V and J ends, which lost 1 base and 5 bases, there was a span of 5 bases. This CDR3 comprises 13 residues. CDR1 is MNHNS, CDR2 SASEGT, per germline. DNA for the CDR3: TGTGCCAGCAGTGAAGGGGAGACCGGGGAGCTGTTTTTT. Amino acid sequence: CASSEGETGELFF.

The chain employs TRBV6-2 or TRBV6-3 and TRBJ2-1, with 14 bases fitting TRBD2. The CDR3 has 17 residues. Germline assignment: CDR1 MNHEY and CDR2 SVGEGT. With 7 bases clipped from V and 8 bases from J, the junction kept 13 bases outside the gene matches. The CDR3, as DNA: TGTGCCAGCACCCCGGGACTAGCGGGGGCTAGCTCCGATGAGCAGTTCTTC. It is translated as CASTPGLAGASSDEQFF.

As concerns this clone: Other DNA sequences in this sample translate to the same CDR3. The chain couples TRBV12-3 or TRBV12-4 to TRBJ1-2; D not certain. V was cut by 3 bases and J by 2 bases, with 7 bases left in between. The CDR3 has 13 amino acids. The CDR3 is CASSLLLNYGYTF. The CDR3 DNA is TGTGCCAGCAGTTTGCTCCTAAACTATGGCTACACCTTC.